Listed below are T cell receptor beta chains from one sample, sequenced in a study of T cells in Graves' hyperthyroidism and ophthalmopathy. TCRdb reprocessed the multiplex PCR reads with MiXCR, giving one entry per CDR3 protein. Of 300,000 to 450,000 distinct CDR3 sequences listed, about 16% are singletons. Sequenced material: blood. These receptors originate from a woman under 40 with Graves' hyperthyroidism. Each CDR3 is given with its conserved first and last residue. The D gene is left open where the match is weak. Clone size appears in some rows only: once, few, many, or a class for an expanded clone.

>TRBJ2-7|TRBV18|NA|NA
CASSSILRFGIFYAFSYEQYF
TGTGCCAGCTCGTCTATTCTTCGTTTCGGCATTTTCTACGCCTTCTCCTACGAGCAGTACTTC
>TRBJ2-1|TRBV5-1|NA|few
CASSSGRGLRNNEQFF
TGCGCCAGCAGCTCTGGCCGGGGGCTCCGAAACAATGAGCAGTTCTTC
>TRBJ1-5|TRBV5-1|TRBD1|NA
CASSLVQGHQPQHF
TGCGCCAGCAGTTTAGTACAGGGGCATCAGCCCCAGCATTTT
>TRBJ2-7|TRBV5-1|TRBD2|many
CASSLVSGRATEEQYF
TGCGCCAGCAGCTTGGTTAGCGGGAGGGCCACGGAAGAGCAGTACTTC
>TRBJ2-4|TRBV20-1|NA|few
CSAAGTGNIQYF
TGCAGTGCTGCCGGGACCGGGAACATTCAGTACTTC
>TRBJ1-3|TRBV5-6|NA|NA
CASSLAGTLGNTIYF
TGTGCCAGCAGCTTGGCGGGGACACTTGGAAACACCATATATTTT
>TRBJ2-5|TRBV18|TRBD2|many
CASSPRLAGGQETQYF
TGTGCCAGCTCACCAAGGCTAGCGGGAGGCCAAGAGACCCAGTACTTC
>TRBJ1-6|TRBV2|NA|NA
CASSEALGNVGSPLYF
TGTGCCAGCAGTGAAGCGTTGGGGAACGTGGGTTCACCTCTCTACTTT
>TRBJ2-1|TRBV2|NA|many
CASSPQLGNEQFF
TGTGCCAGCAGTCCCCAACTAGGCAATGAGCAGTTCTTC
>TRBJ2-1|TRBV3-1|TRBD2|many
CASSQDWTSGKQFF
TGTGCCAGCAGCCAAGACTGGACTAGCGGAAAGCAGTTCTTC
>TRBJ2-1|TRBV28|TRBD2|few
CASSRGGLASYNEQFF
TGTGCCAGCAGTAGGGGGGGACTAGCCTCCTACAATGAGCAGTTCTTC
>TRBJ2-1|TRBV3-1|NA|NA
CASSRTNNEQFF
TGTGCCAGCAGCCGGACCAACAATGAGCAGTTCTTC
>TRBJ1-1|TRBV28|TRBD1|many
CASSSGGGQGSTEAFF
TGTGCCAGCAGTTCGGGGGGGGGACAGGGATCAACTGAAGCTTTCTTT
>TRBJ2-3|TRBV28|NA|many
CASSLYTGTQYF
TGTGCCAGCAGTTTATACACGGGTACGCAGTATTTT
>TRBJ1-6|TRBV27|NA|NA
CASSLLGPSPLHF
TGTGCCAGCAGTTTATTGGGTCCTTCACCCCTCCACTTT
>TRBJ2-6|TRBV28|TRBD1|few
CASSLSGQGLPGANVLTF
TGTGCCAGCAGTCTTTCGGGACAGGGGCTCCCTGGGGCCAACGTCCTGACTTTC
>TRBJ1-4|TRBV20-1|TRBD1|many
CSAPDLQGFEKLFF
TGCAGTGCTCCCGACCTACAGGGGTTTGAAAAACTGTTTTTT
>TRBJ1-6|TRBV7-2|TRBD1|NA
CASRGGQGSSPLHF
TGTGCCAGCAGGGGAGGACAGGGGAGTTCACCCCTCCACTTT
>TRBJ2-1|TRBV12-3/TRBV12-4|TRBD2|many
CASSLIVAGGNEQFF
TGTGCCAGCAGTTTAATTGTGGCGGGAGGTAATGAGCAGTTCTTC
>TRBJ2-6|TRBV28|NA|few
CASRYRVAGANVLTF
TGTGCCAGCAGATACAGGGTGGCTGGGGCCAACGTCCTGACTTTC
>TRBJ1-1|TRBV7-9|NA|many
CASSSLGGWTEAFF
TGTGCCAGCAGCTCGTTGGGAGGTTGGACTGAAGCTTTCTTT
>TRBJ2-3|TRBV15|TRBD2|NA
CATSRATSGTSTDTQYF
TGTGCCACCAGCAGGGCGACTAGCGGGACTAGCACAGATACGCAGTATTTT
>TRBJ2-3|TRBV20-1|TRBD2|many
CSARELGLGEADTQYF
TGCAGTGCTAGAGAATTGGGACTAGGGGAGGCAGATACGCAGTATTTT
>TRBJ2-5|TRBV30|NA|many
CAWNLGGLARQETQYF
TGTGCCTGGAACCTAGGTGGGCTAGCGAGACAAGAGACCCAGTACTTC
>TRBJ2-7|TRBV28|NA|NA
CASSTAPGVDEQYF
TGTGCCAGCAGTACCGCCCCGGGGGTAGACGAGCAGTACTTC
>TRBJ1-5|TRBV6-4|NA|NA
CASSEGALQPQHF
TGTGCCAGCAGTGAGGGAGCCCTACAGCCCCAGCATTTT
>TRBJ1-2|TRBV7-3|TRBD1|NA
CASSHPTGQGPLRGYTF
TGTGCCAGCAGCCACCCGACCGGACAGGGGCCCTTAAGAGGCTACACCTTC
>TRBJ2-3|TRBV15|TRBD1|many
CASHQGQGYTDTQYF
TGTGCCAGCCATCAGGGACAGGGATACACAGATACGCAGTATTTT